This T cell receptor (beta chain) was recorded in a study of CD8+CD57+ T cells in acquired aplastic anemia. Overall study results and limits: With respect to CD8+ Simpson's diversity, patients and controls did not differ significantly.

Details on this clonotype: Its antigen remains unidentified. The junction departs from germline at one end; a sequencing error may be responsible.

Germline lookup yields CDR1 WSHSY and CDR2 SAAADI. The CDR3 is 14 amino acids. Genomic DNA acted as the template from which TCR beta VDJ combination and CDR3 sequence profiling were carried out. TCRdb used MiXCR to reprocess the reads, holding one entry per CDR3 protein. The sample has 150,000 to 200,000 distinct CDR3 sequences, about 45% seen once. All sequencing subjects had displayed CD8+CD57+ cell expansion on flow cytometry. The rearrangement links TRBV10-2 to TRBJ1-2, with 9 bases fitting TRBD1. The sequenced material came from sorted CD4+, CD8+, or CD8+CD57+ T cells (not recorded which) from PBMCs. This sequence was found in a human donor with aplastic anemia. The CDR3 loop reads CVSSGTGNCWGYTF. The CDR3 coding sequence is TGCGTCAGCAGTGGGACAGGGAATTGTTGGGGCTACACCTTC.